The 3 T cell receptor beta chains presented below share a single source sample, sequenced in a study of control samples from healthy donors and cancer patients. Using immunoSEQ multiplex PCR, the repertoire was profiled, and TCRdb retains in-frame clones only, with some absent. This table has roughly 120,000 clones, more than 80% appearing once. Source material: PBMCs. The receptors stem from a woman between 45 and 60 years old with colorectal cancer.

This clone showed up just once. J is TRBJ1-2 and V is TRBV7-9; TRBD1 might be the D (5 bases). V lost 6 bases and J 5 bases, leaving 16 bases between the germline ends. From germline, CDR1 is SEHNR and CDR2 FQNEAQ (reference sequence). The length of the CDR3 is 14 residues. The CDR3 sequence: CASSLGGNGYGYTF. Here the CDR3 DNA reads TGTGCCAGCAGTCTTGGGGGGAATGGATATGGCTACACCTTC.

The chain joins TRBV3-1 (or the pseudogene TRBV3-2) to TRBJ2-7; the match to TRBD2 covers 8 bases. This CDR3 spans 14 amino acids. Germline V gene lookup returns CDR1 LGHDT and CDR2 YNNKEL (reference sequence). The junction had 4 bases not matched to a gene; V was cut back by 1 base and J by 5 bases. This CDR3 is CASSQASGSDEQYF. CDR3 nucleotides: TGTGCCAGCAGCCAAGCAAGCGGGAGCGACGAGCAGTACTTC.

This chain connects TRBV21-1 to TRBJ2-1; TRBD2, the table's D call, lacks a check against the DNA. TRBV21-1 is recorded as a pseudogene. The CDR3 sequence is 17 residues long. The CDR3 protein is CASSGLWERGALHEQFF. The CDR3, as DNA: TGTGCCAGCAGCGGGCTCTGGGAGCGGGGGGCCCTTCATGAGCAGTTCTTC.